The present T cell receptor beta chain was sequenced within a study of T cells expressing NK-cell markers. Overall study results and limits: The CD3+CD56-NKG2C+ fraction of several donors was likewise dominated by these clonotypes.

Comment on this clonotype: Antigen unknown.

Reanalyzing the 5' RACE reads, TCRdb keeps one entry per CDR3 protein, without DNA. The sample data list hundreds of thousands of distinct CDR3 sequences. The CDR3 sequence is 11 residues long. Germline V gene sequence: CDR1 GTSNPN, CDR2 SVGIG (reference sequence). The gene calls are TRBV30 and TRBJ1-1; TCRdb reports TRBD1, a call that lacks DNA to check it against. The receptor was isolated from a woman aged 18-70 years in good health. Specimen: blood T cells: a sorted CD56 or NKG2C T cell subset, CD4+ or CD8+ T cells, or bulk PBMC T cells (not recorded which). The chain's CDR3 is CAWSAGIEAFF.